The text below deals with one T cell receptor (beta chain). It lacks a known antigen. No much larger clone exists at a distance of one base, and base qualities are not known. TCRbeta CDR3 regions were amplified from genomic DNA using the immunoSEQ Assay, a bias-controlled multiplex PCR. Per the authors' processing: Within the assay, amplification of reference gene primers was used to estimate how many nucleated cells each sample contained. To quantify the absolute abundance of each unique TCRbeta CDR3 rearrangement, sequence reads were collapsed and filtered. For each sample, productive Simpson clonality was calculated by taking the square root of Simpson's diversity index across productive rearrangements. As stored in TCRdb, this immuneACCESS dataset retains in-frame rearrangements with V and J assigned. A fraction of the clones does not appear; measured against another copy, unresolved V genes explain less than half of the discrepancy, and the remainder lacks a known reason. That table gives V, J and clone size, and the DNA gave D and trimming. Here the sample has 210,000 or so clones; around 80% occur a single time. The top ten clones comprise approximately 4.3% of the sample.

CDR1 and CDR2, looked up from the germline V gene (reference sequence), are WNHNN and SYGVQD. The CDR3 sequence holds 13 residues, the cysteine and phenylalanine included. The read is trimmed to its CDR3 DNA, 39 bases read in frame from base 1. Trimming takes 11 bases off V and 7 bases off J; junction bases not matched to a gene: 8. These data belong to a study of blood T cell repertoires in COVID-19 (dated by TCRdb to about 2020). Broadly, across the study: Collaborator samples came from the United States, Italy and Spain and covered acute and convalescent phases of COVID-19. The samples were drawn from the first 160 participants of the ongoing ImmuneRACE study and from roughly 1,300 subjects provided by 6 global collaborators. Where available, HLA class I and class II types were obtained from metadata supplied by the sample provider rather than from assay-based typing. The material from the prospective study consisted of cDNA or gDNA derived from T cells, B-cell-depleted T cells, or PBMCs. The sample metadata nearly always contained a de-identified subject ID, COVID-19 status, age in years and sex. The dataset comprised deeply sampled blood TCRbeta repertoires from subjects exposed to, actively infected with, or recovered from COVID-19. The repertoires were released in a freely available public database intended as a resource for research on the immune response to SARS-CoV-2. Overall results and qualifications from the work: How much clinical and demographic metadata was included differed by source and by participant, and the metadata was provided uncurated.

Participants in the prospective study were enrolled through a virtual design, were aged roughly 18 to 100 years, and lived in roughly 24 United States geographic areas. Cohort assignment in the prospective study relied on participant-reported clinical history from a screening survey and a study questionnaire. In the prospective study, whole blood, serum and a nasopharyngeal or oropharyngeal swab were collected from each participant by mobile phlebotomists. Participants in the prospective study had the option to provide additional blood draws and questionnaires over a 2-month period. Before DNA extraction, prospective study blood samples were shipped either frozen or at room temperature.

The specimen sequenced was PBMCs or T cells enriched from blood (not recorded which). Recombination linked TRBV10-1 to TRBJ1-5; the junction holds 10 bases that match TRBD1. This receptor was taken from a young man with acute COVID-19. This receptor carries the CDR3 CAGGDRGKQPQHF. The sequenced DNA is TGCGCCGGGGGGGACAGGGGAAAGCAGCCCCAGCATTTT.